These 8 T cell receptor beta chains originate from one sample sequenced in a study of cytomegalovirus exposure and HLA in healthy donors (dated by TCRdb to 2016 to 2017). The library was made by the immunoSEQ multiplex PCR assay. For the multiplex PCR, a mixture combining 60 forward primers for TCR Vbeta segments and 13 reverse primers for TCR Jbeta segments was used. The clones in this table, taken by TCRdb from immuneACCESS, are in-frame only. Not every clone is retained; where verified, under half of the shortfall comes from an unresolved V gene, and the cause of the rest is unknown. The sample table records 190,000 or so clones. Clones ranked in the top ten supply roughly 0.74% of the sample. Sequencing used PBMCs. All receptors derive from a boy younger than 18 in good health and CMV-seronegative.

CDR3 DNA sequence: TGTGCCAGCAGTGAGAGGAATGGCTACACCTTC. Residues: CASSERNGYTF. This sequence joins TRBV2 and TRBJ1-2; no firm D call. Germline lookup yields CDR1 SNHLY and CDR2 FYNNEI. V lost 3 bases, J lost 6 bases, and 5 bases lay in between. CDR3 size: 11 residues.

The chain couples TRBV5-6 to TRBJ1-2; 9 bases are shared with TRBD1. The CDR3 has 13 residues. The V and J ends lost 0 bases and 8 bases, in that order; junction bases with no gene match: 2. Germline CDR1 reads SGHDT; CDR2 reads YYEEEE. This CDR3 reads CASSLGTGVGYTF. DNA for the CDR3: TGTGCCAGCAGCTTGGGGACAGGGGTAGGCTACACCTTC. The full variable domain, rest sourced from reference TRBV5-6 and TRBJ1-2, is DAGVTQSPTHLIKTRGQQVTLRCSPKSGHDTVSWYQQALGQGPQFIFQYYEEEERQRGNFPDRFSGHQFPNYSSELNVNALLLGDSALYLCASSLGTGVGYTFGSGTRLTVV.

DNA for the CDR3: TGTGCTAGTGGTTTGTATCGAGGACAGGGGAACACTGAAGCTTTCTTT. It codes for CASGLYRGQGNTEAFF. V is TRBV12-5 and J is TRBJ1-1, with 8 bases aligning to TRBD1. Per germline, CDR1 LGHNT and CDR2 FRNRAP. Trimming took 2 bases from V and 1 from J; bases not matched to a gene: 6. The CDR3 spans 16 residues.

The chain has TRBV19 and TRBJ2-7; 9 bases align to TRBD2. CDR1 LNHDA and CDR2 SQIVND come from the germline V gene (reference sequence). The CDR3 is 13 amino acids. J gave up 5 bases and V 8 bases, and 7 bases lay outside the gene matches. This chain's CDR3 is CASGAGGPNEQYF. The CDR3 bases are TGTGCCAGTGGCGCGGGGGGGCCGAACGAGCAGTACTTC.

The chain recombines TRBV5-1 with TRBJ2-7; 15 bases fit TRBD2. Germline V gene sequence: CDR1 SGHRS, CDR2 YFSETQ. This CDR3 is built from 16 residues. The trim removed 3 bases at V and 2 bases at J, leaving 3 bases unmatched. CDR3 sequence: CASSSGTSGGTYEQYF. The CDR3 DNA sequence: TGCGCCAGCAGCTCCGGGACTAGCGGGGGGACCTACGAGCAGTACTTC.

This sequence joins TRBV4-1 and TRBJ2-3, with D possibly matching TRBD2 (7 bases). With 0 bases removed from V and 4 bases from J, the gap between germline ends came to 17 bases. CDR1 is MGHRA, CDR2 YSYEKL, per germline. The CDR3 covers 17 residues. The CDR3 here is CASSQDGGGGVADTQYF. In DNA, the CDR3 is TGCGCCAGCAGCCAAGACGGGGGCGGGGGTGTGGCAGATACGCAGTATTTT.

This chain joins TRBV7-2 and TRBJ1-5; TRBD1 matches at 8 bases. Trimming removed 1 base from V and 4 bases from J; junction bases left unmatched: 0. Per germline, CDR1 SGHTA and CDR2 FQGNSA. This CDR3 has 14 amino acids. The DNA for the CDR3 is TGTGCCAGCAGCTTAGGGACAGGGAATCAGCCCCAGCATTTT. Its protein is CASSLGTGNQPQHF.

The CDR3 nucleotides read TGTGCCAGCAGCCCCGGGACTAGCGGGGGGGAAGGGAATGAGCAGTTCTTC. Translation gives CASSPGTSGGEGNEQFF. This chain connects TRBV2 to TRBJ2-1; 16 nucleotides align to TRBD2. Germline assignment: CDR1 SNHLY and CDR2 FYNNEI. The CDR3 is 17 residues long. J lost 7 bases, V lost 6 bases, and 9 bases had no gene match.